These T cell receptor beta chains were read from a single sample in a study of neurological immune-mediated disorders. TCRdb re-derived calls from the 5' RACE reads in MiXCR, one entry per CDR3 protein. The table has about 84,000 distinct CDR3 sequences, over 9% seen once. Sample: PBMCs. Receptors originate from a middle-aged man in good health. Both conserved end residues are part of each CDR3. Fields, in order: V gene, J gene, D gene, clone size, CDR3 protein, CDR3 DNA. The D gene is left open where the match is weak. Clone size appears in some rows only: once, few, many, or a class for an expanded clone.

v_gene: TRBV9
j_gene: TRBJ2-7
d_gene: TRBD1
abundance: many
CDR3aa: CASSAGTGEGEQYF
CDR3nt: TGTGCCAGCAGCGCGGGGACAGGGGAGGGGGAGCAGTACTTC

v_gene: TRBV12-3/TRBV12-4
j_gene: TRBJ2-1
d_gene: -
abundance: many
CDR3aa: CASRSGSSSYNEQFF
CDR3nt: TGTGCCAGCAGGTCCGGGTCCAGCTCCTACAATGAGCAGTTCTTC

v_gene: TRBV7-9
j_gene: TRBJ1-2
d_gene: TRBD1
abundance: many
CDR3aa: CASRDGQGNRYGYTF
CDR3nt: TGTGCCAGCAGAGACGGACAGGGTAATCGGTATGGCTACACCTTC

v_gene: TRBV25-1
j_gene: TRBJ1-1
d_gene: -
abundance: many
CDR3aa: CASRETGTTTEAFF
CDR3nt: TGTGCCAGCAGGGAGACCGGGACAACGACTGAAGCTTTCTTT

v_gene: TRBV10-1
j_gene: TRBJ2-1
d_gene: -
abundance: many
CDR3aa: CASSSSVGHRFGNEQFF
CDR3nt: TGCGCCAGCAGCTCTTCCGTGGGCCATAGGTTTGGGAATGAGCAGTTCTTC

v_gene: TRBV5-1
j_gene: TRBJ1-2
d_gene: -
abundance: many
CDR3aa: CASSLGANYGYTF
CDR3nt: TGCGCCAGCAGCTTGGGGGCTAACTATGGCTACACCTTC

v_gene: TRBV7-8
j_gene: TRBJ1-1
d_gene: -
abundance: many
CDR3aa: CASRPLLGTEAFF
CDR3nt: TGTGCCAGCAGGCCTCTTCTGGGCACTGAAGCTTTCTTT

v_gene: TRBV5-1
j_gene: TRBJ1-1
d_gene: -
abundance: many
CDR3aa: CASSLDGADTEAFF
CDR3nt: TGCGCCAGCAGCTTGGATGGGGCGGACACTGAAGCTTTCTTT

v_gene: TRBV9
j_gene: TRBJ1-1
d_gene: -
abundance: many
CDR3aa: CASSVSGNTEAFF
CDR3nt: TGTGCCAGCAGCGTATCAGGTAATACTGAAGCTTTCTTT

v_gene: TRBV27
j_gene: TRBJ1-1
d_gene: -
abundance: -
CDR3aa: CASSLRLPLEGSTEAFF
CDR3nt: TGTGCCAGCAGTTTACGTCTCCCACTTGAGGGTAGCACTGAAGCTTTCTTT

v_gene: TRBV7-3
j_gene: TRBJ2-7
d_gene: TRBD2
abundance: many
CDR3aa: CASSLIGGTSGYEQYF
CDR3nt: TGTGCCAGCAGCTTAATTGGAGGGACTAGCGGCTACGAGCAGTACTTC

v_gene: TRBV7-9
j_gene: TRBJ2-1
d_gene: TRBD1
abundance: many
CDR3aa: CASSSPGQGIYNEQFF
CDR3nt: TGTGCCAGCAGCTCACCGGGACAGGGGATCTACAATGAGCAGTTCTTC

v_gene: TRBV14
j_gene: TRBJ1-6
d_gene: -
abundance: -
CDR3aa: CASSQEQALGSPHF
CDR3nt: TGTGCCAGCAGCCAAGAGCAGGCGTTGGGTTCACCCCACTTT

v_gene: TRBV7-3
j_gene: TRBJ2-1
d_gene: -
abundance: many
CDR3aa: CASSLMWGNEQFF
CDR3nt: TGTGCCAGCAGCTTAATGTGGGGAAATGAGCAGTTCTTC

v_gene: TRBV28
j_gene: TRBJ2-1
d_gene: TRBD2
abundance: many
CDR3aa: CASSPTRVAGSEQFF
CDR3nt: TGTGCCAGCAGTCCCACGAGGGTAGCGGGAAGTGAGCAGTTCTTC

v_gene: TRBV5-1
j_gene: TRBJ1-3
d_gene: -
abundance: many
CDR3aa: CASSLGPASGNTIYF
CDR3nt: TGCGCCAGCAGCTTGGGTCCAGCTTCTGGAAACACCATATATTTT

v_gene: TRBV12-3/TRBV12-4
j_gene: TRBJ2-1
d_gene: TRBD1
abundance: many
CDR3aa: CASSNRDRNHNEQFF
CDR3nt: TGTGCCAGCAGTAACCGGGACAGGAACCACAATGAGCAGTTCTTC

v_gene: TRBV9
j_gene: TRBJ2-2
d_gene: -
abundance: many
CDR3aa: CASSARQDLNTGELFF
CDR3nt: TGTGCCAGCAGCGCTAGACAGGACTTGAACACCGGGGAGCTGTTTTTT

v_gene: TRBV10-3
j_gene: TRBJ2-7
d_gene: TRBD2
abundance: -
CDR3aa: CAISESGAGGPSSYEQYF
CDR3nt: TGTGCCATCAGTGAGTCGGGAGCGGGAGGCCCTTCCTCCTACGAGCAGTACTTC

v_gene: TRBV7-2
j_gene: TRBJ2-1
d_gene: TRBD2
abundance: many
CDR3aa: CASSFRTSGRGNNEQFF
CDR3nt: TGTGCCAGCAGCTTCCGGACTAGCGGGAGAGGGAACAATGAGCAGTTCTTC

v_gene: TRBV15
j_gene: TRBJ2-3
d_gene: TRBD2
abundance: many
CDR3aa: CATRASGVSTDTQYF
CDR3nt: TGTGCCACCCGGGCTAGCGGGGTTAGCACAGATACGCAGTATTTT

v_gene: TRBV18
j_gene: TRBJ1-3
d_gene: -
abundance: many
CDR3aa: CASSPGAIGSGNTIYF
CDR3nt: TGTGCCAGCTCACCGGGCGCCATTGGCTCTGGAAACACCATATATTTT

v_gene: TRBV12-3/TRBV12-4
j_gene: TRBJ2-7
d_gene: -
abundance: many
CDR3aa: CASSLYPGGEYEQYF
CDR3nt: TGTGCCAGCAGTTTATACCCAGGGGGGGAGTACGAGCAGTACTTC

v_gene: TRBV7-9
j_gene: TRBJ2-7
d_gene: TRBD1
abundance: many
CDR3aa: CASSEWTGGYEQYF
CDR3nt: TGTGCCAGCAGCGAATGGACAGGGGGCTACGAGCAGTACTTC

v_gene: TRBV27
j_gene: TRBJ2-7
d_gene: TRBD1
abundance: many
CDR3aa: CASSDSGTGPYEQYF
CDR3nt: TGTGCCAGCAGTGACTCAGGGACAGGACCGTACGAGCAGTACTTC

v_gene: TRBV10-3
j_gene: TRBJ1-1
d_gene: -
abundance: many
CDR3aa: CAISATGDEAFF
CDR3nt: TGTGCCATCAGTGCGACTGGAGATGAAGCTTTCTTT

v_gene: TRBV14
j_gene: TRBJ2-7
d_gene: -
abundance: few
CDR3aa: CASSQDISTVLREQYF
CDR3nt: TGTGCCAGCAGCCAAGATATCTCGACGGTGCTCCGCGAGCAGTACTTC

v_gene: TRBV12-3/TRBV12-4
j_gene: TRBJ2-5
d_gene: TRBD2
abundance: many
CDR3aa: CASSRTSGEETQYF
CDR3nt: TGTGCCAGCAGTCGGACTAGCGGGGAAGAGACCCAGTACTTC

v_gene: TRBV6-5
j_gene: TRBJ2-5
d_gene: TRBD2
abundance: many
CDR3aa: CASTSGLAGVQETQYF
CDR3nt: TGTGCCAGCACCTCTGGACTAGCGGGGGTTCAAGAGACCCAGTACTTC

v_gene: TRBV9
j_gene: TRBJ1-5
d_gene: -
abundance: many
CDR3aa: CASSAGGIAFNQPQHF
CDR3nt: TGTGCCAGCAGCGCGGGGGGAATCGCTTTTAATCAGCCCCAGCATTTT

v_gene: TRBV2
j_gene: TRBJ2-1
d_gene: -
abundance: many
CDR3aa: CASSESVYNEQFF
CDR3nt: TGTGCCAGCAGTGAATCGGTATACAATGAGCAGTTCTTC

v_gene: TRBV3-1
j_gene: TRBJ1-1
d_gene: -
abundance: few
CDR3aa: CASSPDWGNTEAFF
CDR3nt: TGTGCCAGCAGCCCCGACTGGGGGAACACTGAAGCTTTCTTT

v_gene: TRBV12-3/TRBV12-4
j_gene: TRBJ2-3
d_gene: -
abundance: many
CDR3aa: CASSNRDASTDTQYF
CDR3nt: TGTGCCAGCAGTAACCGGGACGCCAGCACAGATACGCAGTATTTT

v_gene: TRBV5-6
j_gene: TRBJ2-5
d_gene: TRBD2
abundance: many
CDR3aa: CASSSEGLVLLSRETQYF
CDR3nt: TGTGCCAGCAGCTCAGAGGGACTAGTCCTTCTGTCGCGAGAGACCCAGTACTTC

v_gene: TRBV20-1
j_gene: TRBJ2-7
d_gene: TRBD1
abundance: many
CDR3aa: CSAHSPTGKNEQYF
CDR3nt: TGCAGTGCCCACTCCCCGACAGGGAAAAACGAGCAGTACTTC

v_gene: TRBV5-1
j_gene: TRBJ2-3
d_gene: -
abundance: -
CDR3aa: CSSSFAGGADTQYF
CDR3nt: TGCTCCAGCAGCTTTGCTGGGGGCGCAGATACGCAGTATTTT

v_gene: TRBV18
j_gene: TRBJ1-1
d_gene: TRBD1
abundance: many
CDR3aa: CASSPSDRGTEAFF
CDR3nt: TGTGCCAGCTCACCCTCCGACAGGGGGACTGAAGCTTTCTTT

v_gene: TRBV20-1
j_gene: TRBJ1-5
d_gene: -
abundance: many
CDR3aa: CSARRDNNQPQHF
CDR3nt: TGCAGTGCTAGACGAGACAATAATCAGCCCCAGCATTTT

v_gene: TRBV20-1
j_gene: TRBJ2-3
d_gene: TRBD2
abundance: many
CDR3aa: CSAEGPTSGGAGDTQYF
CDR3nt: TGCAGTGCTGAGGGGCCGACTAGCGGGGGGGCGGGAGATACGCAGTATTTT

v_gene: TRBV18
j_gene: TRBJ2-6
d_gene: TRBD1
abundance: many
CDR3aa: CASSPTGSSGANVLTF
CDR3nt: TGTGCCAGCTCACCGACAGGGTCCTCTGGGGCCAACGTCCTGACTTTC

v_gene: TRBV2
j_gene: TRBJ2-1
d_gene: TRBD1
abundance: many
CDR3aa: CASSNKGTGIYNEQFF
CDR3nt: TGTGCCAGCAGCAATAAAGGGACAGGGATTTACAATGAGCAGTTCTTC

v_gene: TRBV29-1
j_gene: TRBJ2-5
d_gene: -
abundance: many
CDR3aa: CSVEDVEGLRDF
CDR3nt: TGCAGCGTTGAAGATGTAGAGGGTCTAAGGGACTTC

v_gene: TRBV11-2
j_gene: TRBJ2-3
d_gene: -
abundance: many
CDR3aa: CASGSFSTDTQYF
CDR3nt: TGTGCCAGCGGTTCTTTTAGCACAGATACGCAGTATTTT

v_gene: TRBV10-3
j_gene: TRBJ2-4
d_gene: TRBD2
abundance: -
CDR3aa: CAISETGTSGRRDPKNIQYF
CDR3nt: TGTGCCATCAGTGAAACCGGGACTAGCGGGAGAAGAGATCCCAAAAACATTCAGTACTTC

v_gene: TRBV20-1
j_gene: TRBJ1-5
d_gene: -
abundance: many
CDR3aa: CSALPLQGVNQPQHF
CDR3nt: TGCAGTGCTCTTCCCTTACAGGGAGTCAATCAGCCCCAGCATTTT

v_gene: TRBV11-2
j_gene: TRBJ2-2
d_gene: -
abundance: few
CDR3aa: CASSLTPGTNTGELFF
CDR3nt: TGTGCCAGCAGCCTGACTCCCGGGACTAACACCGGGGAGCTGTTTTTT

v_gene: TRBV5-1
j_gene: TRBJ1-4
d_gene: -
abundance: many
CDR3aa: CASSFEGRNEKLFF
CDR3nt: TGCGCCAGCAGCTTTGAAGGGCGCAATGAAAAACTGTTTTTT

v_gene: TRBV12-3/TRBV12-4
j_gene: TRBJ2-3
d_gene: -
abundance: -
CDR3aa: CASSAATTTDTQYF
CDR3nt: TGTGCCAGCAGCGCCGCGACAACCACAGATACGCAGTATTTT